This TCR beta chain originates from a study of naive and memory T cell subsets. The library had UMIs added by 3' ligation of an oligonucleotide to TCR cDNA. The germline gives CDR1 SNHLY, CDR2 FYNNEI. This CDR3 is 13 amino acids long. With 3 bases clipped from V and 6 bases from J, the junction kept 0 bases outside the gene matches. Ligated cDNA underwent four rounds of PCR with nested alpha and beta constant region primers and SP2. TCRdb processed the 5' RACE reads anew with MiXCR; each CDR3 protein has one entry. In the table there are about 60,000 distinct CDR3 sequences, more than 6% of which are singletons.

The chain has TRBV2 and TRBJ2-2, with TRBD2 matching over 8 bases. The sequence was collected from a female donor in good health. In nucleotides, the CDR3 is TGTGCCAGCAGTGACGGGGGGGCCGGGGAGCTGTTTTTT. This gives the protein CASSDGGAGELFF.